This T cell receptor (beta chain) was sequenced in a study of lymphopenia after photon versus proton radiotherapy. Study-wide results and limits: Under photons, naive T cells and diversity fell while effector/memory populations rose. Oligoclonal CD8+ Temra expansion after nadir drove photon patients' diversity drop. Larger post-nadir TCR diversity loss correlated inversely with survival in deceased patients.

The V and J ends lost 3 bases and 0 bases respectively, with 5 bases between them. The CDR3 runs to 14 residues. Per germline, CDR1 SGHTA and CDR2 FQGNSA. Sequenced by immunoSEQ multiplex PCR; TCRdb stores in-frame clones only, minus some. The table shows about 25,000 clones, with about nine tenths occurring only once. Note on this clone: The antigen is undetermined. This sample also contains other DNA sequences that code for the same CDR3.

The chain uses TRBV7-2 and TRBJ2-2, with D uncertain. This TCR came from a man aged 45-60 years with gastric cancer. Sequenced here: peripheral blood, sampled from a patient treated with photon-based radiotherapy. CDR3 bases: TGTGCCAGCAGCTTGGTTGCGAACACCGGGGAGCTGTTTTTT. Amino acids: CASSLVANTGELFF.